This TCR beta chain was obtained from a study of OX40 agonist ivuxolimab in advanced cancers. Generated by immunoSEQ multiplex PCR, the TCRdb table keeps only in-frame clones and is missing some. The sample shows about 20,000 clones, 90% to 95% of them seen only once. Sequenced here: CD4+ or CD8+ T cells sorted from blood, sampled in a trial of the OX40 agonist ivuxolimab. The sequence derives from an adult with an advanced solid tumor such as melanoma, head and neck, liver or kidney cancer.

CDR3 sequence reads: CASSQSIRNEQFF. The CDR3 nucleotides read TGTGCCAGCAGCCAATCGATAAGGAATGAGCAGTTCTTC. This chain uses TRBV16 with TRBJ2-1, with D unclear. CDR3 length equals 13 residues. Germline V gives CDR1 KGHSY, CDR2 FQNENV. Trimming cost V 0 bases and J 7 bases, with 7 bases left between them.